This T cell receptor beta chain was found in a study of blood T cell repertoires in COVID-19. Sequencing was performed with immunoSEQ multiplex PCR; in TCRdb, only in-frame clones are kept and a portion is missing. The sample has approximately 94,000 clones, roughly nine tenths seen once. The J segment lost 5 bases and the V segment lost 8 bases, leaving 16 bases of the junction unmatched. Looked up from germline, CDR1 is LNHNV and CDR2 is YYDKDF (reference sequence). The CDR3 contains 16 residues. This clonotype was obtained from a man aged 50-60 years with active COVID-19. Material for sequencing was peripheral blood. The chain is built from TRBV15 and TRBJ2-7; 9 nucleotides line up with TRBD1. In nucleotides, the CDR3 is TGTGCCACCCGGGCCAGCCGCGGACAGGGGATCAACGAGCAGTACGTC. This gives the protein CATRASRGQGINEQYV.